This TCR beta chain was recovered during a study of pediatric ulcerative colitis. Clones were sequenced by immunoSEQ multiplex PCR, and TCRdb holds only the in-frame ones, with some missing. Of 60,000 to 75,000 clones listed, 77% are singletons. This clone occurred a few times. Deletions cut 3 bases from V and 10 bases from J, with 14 bases between. The length of the CDR3 is 13 residues. The germline V gene encodes CDR1 SGDLS and CDR2 YYNGEE. This chain uses TRBV9 with TRBJ2-1; possibly TRBD2 for D (5 bases). This TCR derives from a boy aged 5-17 years with moderate ulcerative colitis. Sequenced input: blood. CDR3 residues: CASSAPSSREQFF. The DNA of the CDR3 is TGTGCCAGCAGCGCACCCTCTAGCCGCGAGCAGTTCTTC.